This TCR beta chain was identified in a study of long-term antiretroviral therapy in people with HIV. Treatment for every participant with HIV took place in the United States. An immunoSEQ assay, version v3.0, was performed at survey level. Clones were read by immunoSEQ multiplex PCR, and TCRdb kept only the in-frame ones, dropping some. The repertoire holds around 34,000 clones, around 86% seen once, with approximately 5.3% in the top ten. The sequence came from a man aged 18 to 29 with HIV. The input for sequencing was unsorted PBMCs, taken 1.5 years after starting antiretroviral therapy.

The CDR3 DNA is TGTGCCAGCATCAGGGGTGCGACAGATACGCAGTATTTT. Amino acids: CASIRGATDTQYF. J is TRBJ2-3 and V is TRBV5-5; the D gene is possibly TRBD1 (6 bases). CDR3 length: 13 residues. V lost 6 bases and J lost 3, with 11 bases in between. Germline assignment: CDR1 SGHKS and CDR2 YYEKEE (reference sequence).